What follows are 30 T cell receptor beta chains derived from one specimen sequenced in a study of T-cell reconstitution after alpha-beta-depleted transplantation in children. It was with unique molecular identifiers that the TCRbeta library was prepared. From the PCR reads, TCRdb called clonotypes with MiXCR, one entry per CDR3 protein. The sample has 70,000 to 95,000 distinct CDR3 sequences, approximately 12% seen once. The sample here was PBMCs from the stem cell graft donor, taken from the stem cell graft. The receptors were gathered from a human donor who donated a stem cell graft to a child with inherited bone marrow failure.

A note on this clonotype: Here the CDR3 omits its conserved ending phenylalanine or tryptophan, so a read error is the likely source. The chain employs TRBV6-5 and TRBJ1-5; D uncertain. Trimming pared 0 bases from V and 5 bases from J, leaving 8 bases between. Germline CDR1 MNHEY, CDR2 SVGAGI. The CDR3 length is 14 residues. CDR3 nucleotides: TGTGCCAGCAGTTACTCGCGGGGAGATCAGCCCCAGCATTCT. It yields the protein CASSYSRGDQPQHS.

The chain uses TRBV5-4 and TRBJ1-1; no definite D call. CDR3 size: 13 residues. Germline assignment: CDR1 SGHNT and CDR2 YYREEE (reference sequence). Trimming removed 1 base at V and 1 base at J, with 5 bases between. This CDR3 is CASSLLANTEAFF. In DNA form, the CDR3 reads TGTGCCAGCAGCTTGCTAGCGAACACTGAAGCTTTCTTT.

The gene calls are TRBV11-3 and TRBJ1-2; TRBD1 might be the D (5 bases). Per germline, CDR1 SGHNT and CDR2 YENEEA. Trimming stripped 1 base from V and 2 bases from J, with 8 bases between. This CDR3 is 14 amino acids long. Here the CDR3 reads CASSLGAGNYGYTF. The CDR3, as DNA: TGTGCCAGCAGCTTAGGTGCAGGGAACTATGGCTACACCTTC.

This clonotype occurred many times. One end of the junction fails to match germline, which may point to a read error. CDR3 sequence (DNA): TGCGCCATCAGCTTCCGGGACGGTACTAACTATGGCTACACCTTC. It yields the protein CAISFRDGTNYGYTF. The rearrangement joins TRBV5-1 to TRBJ1-2, with D possibly TRBD1 on 5 matching bases. CDR1 is SGHRS and CDR2 is YFSETQ in the germline V gene. CDR3 length equals 15 residues.

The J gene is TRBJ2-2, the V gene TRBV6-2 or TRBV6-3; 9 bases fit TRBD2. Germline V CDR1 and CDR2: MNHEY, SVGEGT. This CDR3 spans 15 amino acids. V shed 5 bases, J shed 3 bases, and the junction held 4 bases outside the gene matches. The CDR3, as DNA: TGTGCCAGCAGTAGACTAGCGGAATACACCGGGGAGCTGTTTTTT. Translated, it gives CASSRLAEYTGELFF.

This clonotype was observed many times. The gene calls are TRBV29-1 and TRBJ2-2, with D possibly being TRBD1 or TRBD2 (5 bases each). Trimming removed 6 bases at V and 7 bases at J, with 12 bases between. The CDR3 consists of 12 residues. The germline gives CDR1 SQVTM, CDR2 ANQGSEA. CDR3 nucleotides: TGCAGCGTAGAGGGGAGAGGCGGGGAGCTGTTTTTT. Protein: CSVEGRGGELFF.

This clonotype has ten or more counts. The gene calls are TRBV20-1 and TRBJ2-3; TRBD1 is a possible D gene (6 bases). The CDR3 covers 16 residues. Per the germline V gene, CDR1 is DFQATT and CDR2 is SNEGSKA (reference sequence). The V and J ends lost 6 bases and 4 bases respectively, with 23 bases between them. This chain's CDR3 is CSASKPSTGIPDTQYF. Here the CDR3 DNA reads TGCAGTGCGAGCAAGCCCAGCACAGGGATCCCAGATACGCAGTATTTT.

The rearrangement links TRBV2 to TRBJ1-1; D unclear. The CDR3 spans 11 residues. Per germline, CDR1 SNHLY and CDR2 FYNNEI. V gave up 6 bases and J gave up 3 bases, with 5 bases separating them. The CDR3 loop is CASRGYTEAFF. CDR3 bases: TGTGCCAGCAGGGGGTACACTGAAGCTTTCTTT.

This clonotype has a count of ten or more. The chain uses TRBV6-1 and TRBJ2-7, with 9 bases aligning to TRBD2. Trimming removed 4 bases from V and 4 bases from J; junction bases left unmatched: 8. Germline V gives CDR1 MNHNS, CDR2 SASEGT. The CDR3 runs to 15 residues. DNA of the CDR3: TGTGCCAGCAGTGTCGGTCGGACTAGCGTTTACGAGCAGTACTTC. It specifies CASSVGRTSVYEQYF.

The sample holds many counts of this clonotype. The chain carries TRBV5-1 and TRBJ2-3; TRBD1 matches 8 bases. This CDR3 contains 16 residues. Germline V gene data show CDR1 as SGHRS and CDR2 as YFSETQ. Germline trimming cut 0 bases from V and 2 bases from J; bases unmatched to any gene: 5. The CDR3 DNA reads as TGCGCCAGCAGCTTGGGACAGGGGTCGGACACAGATACGCAGTATTTT. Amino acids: CASSLGQGSDTDTQYF.

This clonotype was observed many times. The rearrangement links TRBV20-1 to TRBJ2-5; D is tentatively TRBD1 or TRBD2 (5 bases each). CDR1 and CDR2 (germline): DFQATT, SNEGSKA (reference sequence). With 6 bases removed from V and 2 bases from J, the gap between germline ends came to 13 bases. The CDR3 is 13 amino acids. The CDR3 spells CSASSGGQETQYF. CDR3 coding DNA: TGCAGTGCCAGCAGTGGGGGACAAGAGACCCAGTACTTC.

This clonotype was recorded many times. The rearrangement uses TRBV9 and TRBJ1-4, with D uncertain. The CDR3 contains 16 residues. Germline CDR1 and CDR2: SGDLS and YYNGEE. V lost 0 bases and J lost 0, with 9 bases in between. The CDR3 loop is CASSVGQVATNEKLFF. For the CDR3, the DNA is TGTGCCAGCAGCGTAGGCCAGGTAGCAACTAATGAAAAACTGTTTTTT.

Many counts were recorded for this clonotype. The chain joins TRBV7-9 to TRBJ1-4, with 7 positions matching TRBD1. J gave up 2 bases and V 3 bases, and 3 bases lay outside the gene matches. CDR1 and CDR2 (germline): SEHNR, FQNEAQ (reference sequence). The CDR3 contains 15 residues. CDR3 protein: CASSLSQGTNEKLFF. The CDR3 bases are TGTGCCAGCAGCTTGTCACAGGGGACTAATGAAAAACTGTTTTTT.

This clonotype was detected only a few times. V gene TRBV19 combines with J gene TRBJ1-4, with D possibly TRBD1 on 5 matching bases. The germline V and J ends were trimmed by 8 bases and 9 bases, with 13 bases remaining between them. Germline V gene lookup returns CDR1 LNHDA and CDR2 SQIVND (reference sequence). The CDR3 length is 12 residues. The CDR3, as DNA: TGTGCCAGTGGCTATCAGGGTCAAAAACTGTTTTTT. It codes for CASGYQGQKLFF.

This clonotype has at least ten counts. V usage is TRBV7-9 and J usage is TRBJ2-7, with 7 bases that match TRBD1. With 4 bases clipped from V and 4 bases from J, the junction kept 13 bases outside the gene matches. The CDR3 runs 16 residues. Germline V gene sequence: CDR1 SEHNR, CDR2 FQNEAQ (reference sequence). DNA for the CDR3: TGTGCCAGCAGCTCCCACCCCCGGGACAGACTATACGAGCAGTACTTC. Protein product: CASSSHPRDRLYEQYF. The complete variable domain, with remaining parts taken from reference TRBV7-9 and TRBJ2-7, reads DTGVSQNPRHKITKRGQNVTFRCDPISEHNRLYWYRQTLGQGPEFLTYFQNEAQLEKSRLLSDRFSAERPKGSFSTLEIQRTEQGDSAMYLCASSSHPRDRLYEQYFGPGTRLTVT.

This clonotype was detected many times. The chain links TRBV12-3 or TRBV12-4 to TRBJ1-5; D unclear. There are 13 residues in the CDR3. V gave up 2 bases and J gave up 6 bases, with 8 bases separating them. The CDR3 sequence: CASSLTSRQPQHF. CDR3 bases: TGTGCCAGCAGTTTAACCTCTCGTCAGCCCCAGCATTTT.

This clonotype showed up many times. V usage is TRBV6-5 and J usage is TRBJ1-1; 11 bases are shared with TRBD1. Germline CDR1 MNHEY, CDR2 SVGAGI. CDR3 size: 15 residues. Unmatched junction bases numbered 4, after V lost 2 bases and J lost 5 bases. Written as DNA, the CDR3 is TGTGCCAGCAGTTACGTTGGACAGGGGGCAACTGAAGCTTTCTTT. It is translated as CASSYVGQGATEAFF.

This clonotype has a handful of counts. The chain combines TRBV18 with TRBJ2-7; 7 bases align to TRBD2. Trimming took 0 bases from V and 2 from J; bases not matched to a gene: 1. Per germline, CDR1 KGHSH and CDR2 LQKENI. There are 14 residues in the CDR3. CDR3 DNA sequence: TGTGCCAGCTCACCACCGGGACTACCCTACGAGCAGTACTTC. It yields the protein CASSPPGLPYEQYF.

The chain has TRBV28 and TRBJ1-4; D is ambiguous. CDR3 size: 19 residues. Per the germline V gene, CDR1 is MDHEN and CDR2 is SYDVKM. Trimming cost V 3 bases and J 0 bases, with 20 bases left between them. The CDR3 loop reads CASSLDIWAANPTNEKLFF. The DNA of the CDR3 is TGTGCCAGCAGTTTGGATATTTGGGCGGCAAATCCAACTAATGAAAAACTGTTTTTT.

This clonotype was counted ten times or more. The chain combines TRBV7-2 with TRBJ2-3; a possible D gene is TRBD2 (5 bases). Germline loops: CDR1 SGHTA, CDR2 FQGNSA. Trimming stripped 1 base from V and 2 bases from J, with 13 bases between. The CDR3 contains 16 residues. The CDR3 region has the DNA TGTGCCAGCAGCTTAGAGCCTAGCCGGCTCACAGATACGCAGTATTTT. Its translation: CASSLEPSRLTDTQYF.

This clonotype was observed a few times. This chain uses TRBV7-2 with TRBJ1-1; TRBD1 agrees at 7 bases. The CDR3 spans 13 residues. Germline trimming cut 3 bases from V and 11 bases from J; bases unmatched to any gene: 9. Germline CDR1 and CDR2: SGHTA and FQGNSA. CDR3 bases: TGTGCCAGCAGCTTTACAGGGGTTCTCGAGGCTTTCTTT. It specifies CASSFTGVLEAFF.

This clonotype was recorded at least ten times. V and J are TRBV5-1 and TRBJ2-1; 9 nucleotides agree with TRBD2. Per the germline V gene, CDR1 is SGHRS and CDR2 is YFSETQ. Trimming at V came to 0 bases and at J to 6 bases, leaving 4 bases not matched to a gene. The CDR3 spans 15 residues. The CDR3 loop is CASSLVGTSFNEQFF. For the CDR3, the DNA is TGCGCCAGCAGCTTGGTAGGGACTAGCTTCAATGAGCAGTTCTTC.

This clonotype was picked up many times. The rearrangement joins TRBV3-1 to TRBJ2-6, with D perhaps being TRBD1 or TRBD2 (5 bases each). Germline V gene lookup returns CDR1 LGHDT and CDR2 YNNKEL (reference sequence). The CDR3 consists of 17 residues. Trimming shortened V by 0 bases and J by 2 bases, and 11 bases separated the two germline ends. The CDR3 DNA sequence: TGTGCCAGCAGCCAAGATGCCGGGGCCACTGGGGCCAACGTCCTGACTTTC. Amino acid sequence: CASSQDAGATGANVLTF. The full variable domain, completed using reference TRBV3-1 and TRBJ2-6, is DTAVSQTPKYLVTQMGNDKSIKCEQNLGHDTMYWYKQDSKKFLKIMFSYNNKELIINETVPNRFSPKSPDKAHLNLHINSLELGDSAVYFCASSQDAGATGANVLTFGAGSRLTVL.

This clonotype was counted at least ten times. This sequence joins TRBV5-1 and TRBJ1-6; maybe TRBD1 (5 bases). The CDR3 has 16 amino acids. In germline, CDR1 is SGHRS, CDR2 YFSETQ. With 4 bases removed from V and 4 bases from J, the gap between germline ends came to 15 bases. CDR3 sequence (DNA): TGCGCCAGCAGCGCTACCGGGACGGAGTATAATTCACCCCTCCACTTT. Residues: CASSATGTEYNSPLHF.

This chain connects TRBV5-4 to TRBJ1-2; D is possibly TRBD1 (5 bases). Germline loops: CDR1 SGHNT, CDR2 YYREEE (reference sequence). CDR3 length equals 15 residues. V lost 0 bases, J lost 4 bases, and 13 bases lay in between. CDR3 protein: CASSLVGGDFYGYTF. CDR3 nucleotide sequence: TGTGCCAGCAGCTTGGTTGGAGGGGACTTCTATGGCTACACCTTC.

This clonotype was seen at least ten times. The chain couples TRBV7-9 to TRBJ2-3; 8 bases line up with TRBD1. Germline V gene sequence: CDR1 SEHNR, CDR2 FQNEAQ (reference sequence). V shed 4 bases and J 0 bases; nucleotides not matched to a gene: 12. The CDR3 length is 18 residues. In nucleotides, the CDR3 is TGTGCCAGCAGCTCATCTTGGCTTCGACAGGGGAGCACAGATACGCAGTATTTT. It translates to CASSSSWLRQGSTDTQYF.

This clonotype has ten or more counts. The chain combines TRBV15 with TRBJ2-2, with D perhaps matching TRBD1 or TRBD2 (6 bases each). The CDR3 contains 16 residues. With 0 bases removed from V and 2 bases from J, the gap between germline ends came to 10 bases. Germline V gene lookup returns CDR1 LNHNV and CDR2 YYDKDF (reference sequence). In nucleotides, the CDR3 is TGTGCCACCAGCAGAGAGGAGGGGGGCAACACCGGGGAGCTGTTTTTT. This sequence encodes CATSREEGGNTGELFF.

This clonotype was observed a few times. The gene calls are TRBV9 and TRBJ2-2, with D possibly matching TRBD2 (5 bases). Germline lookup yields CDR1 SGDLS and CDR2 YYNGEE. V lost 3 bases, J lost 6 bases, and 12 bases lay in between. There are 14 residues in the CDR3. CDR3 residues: CASSDPRGPGELFF. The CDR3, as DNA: TGTGCCAGCAGCGACCCCCGGGGTCCCGGGGAGCTGTTTTTT.

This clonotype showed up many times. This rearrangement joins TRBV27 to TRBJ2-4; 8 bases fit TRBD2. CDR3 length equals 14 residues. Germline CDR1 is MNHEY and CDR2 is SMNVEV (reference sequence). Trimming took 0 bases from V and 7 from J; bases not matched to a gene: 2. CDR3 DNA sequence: TGTGCCAGCAGTTTATCCACGGGGGGGAACATTCAGTACTTC. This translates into CASSLSTGGNIQYF.

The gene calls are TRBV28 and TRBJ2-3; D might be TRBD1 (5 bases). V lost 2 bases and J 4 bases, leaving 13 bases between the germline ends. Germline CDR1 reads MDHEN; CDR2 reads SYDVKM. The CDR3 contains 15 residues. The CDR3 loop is CASSLGKGISDTQYF. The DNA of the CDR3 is TGTGCCAGCAGTTTAGGCAAGGGGATTTCAGATACGCAGTATTTT. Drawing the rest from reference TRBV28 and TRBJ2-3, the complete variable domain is DVKVTQSSRYLVKRTGEKVFLECVQDMDHENMFWYRQDPGLGLRLIYFSYDVKMKEKGDIPEGYSVSREKKERFSLILESASTNQTSMYLCASSLGKGISDTQYFGPGTRLTVL.